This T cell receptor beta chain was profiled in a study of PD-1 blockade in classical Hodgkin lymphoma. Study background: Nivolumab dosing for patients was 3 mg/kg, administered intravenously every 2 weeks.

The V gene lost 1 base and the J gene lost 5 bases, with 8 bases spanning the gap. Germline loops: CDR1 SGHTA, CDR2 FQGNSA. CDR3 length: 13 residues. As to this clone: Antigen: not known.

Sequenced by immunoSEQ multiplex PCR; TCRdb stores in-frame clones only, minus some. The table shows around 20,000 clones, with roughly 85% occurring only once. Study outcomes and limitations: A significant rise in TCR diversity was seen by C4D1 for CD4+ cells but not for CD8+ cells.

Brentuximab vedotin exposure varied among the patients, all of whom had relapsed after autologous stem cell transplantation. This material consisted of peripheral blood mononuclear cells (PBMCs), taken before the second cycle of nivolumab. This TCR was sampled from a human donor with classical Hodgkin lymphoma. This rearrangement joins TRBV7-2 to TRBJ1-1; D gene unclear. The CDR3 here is CASSLDMRTEAFF. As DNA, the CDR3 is TGTGCCAGCAGCTTAGATATGAGGACTGAAGCTTTCTTT. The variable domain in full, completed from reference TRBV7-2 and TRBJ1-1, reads GAGVSQSPSNKVTEKGKDVELRCDPISGHTALYWYRQSLGQGLEFLIYFQGNSAPDKSGLPSDRFSAERTGGSVSTLTIQRTQQEDSAVYLCASSLDMRTEAFFGQGTRLTVV.